These 24 T cell receptor beta chains share one sample of origin, sequenced in a study of CD8 T cells in Susac syndrome. After extraction with the RNeasy kit, 0.5 to 1 ug of the RNA was reverse transcribed using random hexamers. TCRdb re-called the immunoSEQ multiplex PCR reads through MiXCR, storing one row per CDR3 protein. The data hold roughly 200,000 distinct CDR3 sequences, with around nine tenths observed a single time. Sequenced: CD4+ T cells from PBMCs. Receptor source: a human donor with Susac syndrome.

The V gene is TRBV6-1, the J gene TRBJ2-2; D is perhaps TRBD1 or TRBD2 (6 bases each). V was trimmed by 6 bases and J by 5 bases, leaving 10 bases between them. The CDR3 is 13 amino acids. In germline, CDR1 is MNHNS, CDR2 SASEGT. The CDR3 sequence: CASSKGGTGELFF. The CDR3 coding sequence is TGTGCCAGCAGCAAGGGGGGAACCGGGGAGCTGTTTTTT.

About this clonotype: The limits of the CDR3 on the DNA are not certain, so only TCRdb's listed CDR3 is given. The chain employs TRBV12-3 or TRBV12-4 and TRBJ2-7; the table names TRBD2, a call not compared with the DNA. The CDR3 length is 16 residues, termini included. Here the CDR3 reads CASSSSSGRALDEQYF.

The CDR3 DNA reads as TGTGCCAGCAGTGAGCCCGGGACAGGGACATACGAGCAGTACTTC. Its protein product is CASSEPGTGTYEQYF. The chain combines TRBV25-1 with TRBJ2-7, with 9 positions matching TRBD1. Germline loops: CDR1 MGHDK, CDR2 SYGVNS. The CDR3 is made up of 15 amino acids. Unmatched junction bases numbered 7, after V lost 3 bases and J lost 4 bases.

This chain links TRBV5-1 with TRBJ2-1, with TRBD1 matching over 12 bases. Germline lookup yields CDR1 SGHRS and CDR2 YFSETQ. The CDR3 has 16 residues. The trim removed 0 bases at V and 7 bases at J, leaving 5 bases unmatched. The CDR3 sequence: CASSLAPGQGANEQFF. Written as DNA, the CDR3 is TGCGCCAGCAGCTTGGCGCCGGGACAGGGGGCAAATGAGCAGTTCTTC.

This chain joins TRBV7-2 and TRBJ1-4; a weak D match, TRBD1 (5 bases). This CDR3 has 14 residues. Germline CDR1 is SGHTA and CDR2 is FQGNSA. The ends were cut back, 5 bases at V and 4 bases at J, with 11 bases in the middle. The CDR3 region has the DNA TGTGCCAGCAGCCGACAGAGCTTTAATGAAAAACTGTTTTTT. This codes for CASSRQSFNEKLFF.

The DNA of the CDR3 is TGTGCCAGCAGCCAAGATTGGGGACTAGTCGACGAGCAGTACTTC. The encoded protein is CASSQDWGLVDEQYF. The chain employs TRBV3-1 and TRBJ2-7; 8 positions match TRBD2. The junction had 6 bases not matched to a gene; V was cut back by 0 bases and J by 5 bases. Per the germline V gene, CDR1 is LGHDT and CDR2 is YNNKEL (reference sequence). This CDR3 has 15 amino acids.

The V call is TRBV10-1, the J call TRBJ2-1, with 13 bases aligning to TRBD2. The length of the CDR3 is 15 residues. The V segment lost 3 bases and the J segment 7 bases; nucleotides outside the gene matches: 3. CDR1 WNHNN and CDR2 SYGVQD come from the germline V gene (reference sequence). CDR3 residues: CASSESGLAGNEQFF. The CDR3 region has the DNA TGCGCCAGCAGTGAATCGGGACTAGCGGGGAATGAGCAGTTCTTC.

The chain carries TRBV20-1 and TRBJ2-4; 7 bases match TRBD1. With V trimmed by 6 bases and J by 1 base, 9 bases remained unmatched. The CDR3 is 15 residues long. Per the germline V gene, CDR1 is DFQATT and CDR2 is SNEGSKA (reference sequence). CDR3 sequence (DNA): TGCAGTGCGGGAAATTCGGACAGGGCCAAAAACATTCAGTACTTC. It codes for CSAGNSDRAKNIQYF.

The CDR3 nucleotides read TGTGCCAGCAGCCCTGGACAGGCCGTGTTCGGGGAGCTGTTTTTT. Amino acid sequence: CASSPGQAVFGELFF. V gene TRBV7-2 combines with J gene TRBJ2-2, with 7 nucleotides matching TRBD1. V lost 5 bases and J lost 7; bases outside the gene matches: 10. The CDR3 consists of 15 residues. Germline-derived CDR1 and CDR2 are SGHTA and FQGNSA.

The chain combines TRBV12-5 with TRBJ2-1; D is possibly TRBD2 (6 bases). This CDR3 contains 15 residues. Trimming cost V 6 bases and J 2 bases, with 14 bases left between them. The germline V gene has CDR1 LGHNT and CDR2 FRNRAP. The CDR3 loop reads CASGHGTGPYNEQFF. CDR3 nucleotides: TGTGCTAGTGGCCACGGGACTGGCCCCTACAATGAGCAGTTCTTC.

This CDR3 reads CASSQSGPYGYTF. DNA of the CDR3: TGCGCCAGCAGTCAATCAGGTCCCTATGGCTACACCTTC. This chain joins TRBV23-1 and TRBJ1-2, with no clear D. TRBV23-1 is designated an ORF whose function remains uncertain. The V and J ends lost 0 bases and 4 bases respectively, with 6 bases between them. This CDR3 has 13 residues.

J is TRBJ2-3 and V is TRBV28; no clear D. This CDR3 is built from 13 residues. Germline V gene sequence: CDR1 MDHEN, CDR2 SYDVKM. The V end was cut by 8 bases, the J end by 13 bases, with 22 bases between. Here the CDR3 reads CASHKVTNYIKYF. CDR3 nucleotide sequence: TGTGCCAGCCACAAAGTTACAAATTATATTAAGTATTTT.

The V and J genes are TRBV20-1 and TRBJ2-5, with D hard to call. In germline, CDR1 is DFQATT, CDR2 SNEGSKA (reference sequence). The CDR3 loop spans 12 amino acids. V lost 2 bases and J lost 1, with 5 bases in between. CDR3 in amino acids: CSARQPQETQYF. CDR3 DNA sequence: TGCAGTGCTAGACAGCCCCAAGAGACCCAGTACTTC.

The V call is TRBV20-1, the J call TRBJ2-3; D is perhaps TRBD1 (6 bases). The V gene's germline CDR1 is DFQATT and CDR2 SNEGSKA (reference sequence). CDR3 length: 13 residues. Deletions cut 1 base from V and 3 bases from J, with 8 bases between. CDR3 in DNA: TGCAGTGCTAGAGTAGGGGGTACAGATACGCAGTATTTT. Amino acids: CSARVGGTDTQYF.

The V and J genes are TRBV4-1 and TRBJ2-1; tentative D call: TRBD1 (6 bases). This CDR3 has 13 residues. The ends were cut back, 0 bases at V and 16 bases at J, with 16 bases in the middle. Germline V gene data show CDR1 as MGHRA and CDR2 as YSYEKL. The CDR3 DNA follows: TGCGCCAGCAGCCAAGAGCAAAGGGGGAACGCTTTCTTC. Translated: CASSQEQRGNAFF.

This chain joins TRBV30 and TRBJ2-2, with TRBD1 identical over 8 bases. The CDR3 contains 15 residues. Germline loops: CDR1 GTSNPN, CDR2 SVGIG (reference sequence). In DNA form, the CDR3 reads TGTGCTTGGGGAAGGACAGGGATCGGCACCGGGGAGCTGTTTTTT. Translating it yields CAWGRTGIGTGELFF.

This chain connects TRBV19 to TRBJ1-2; 8 nucleotides agree with TRBD1. CDR1 is LNHDA, CDR2 SQIVND, per germline (reference sequence). V was clipped by 3 bases and J by 3 bases; unmatched bases: 0. The CDR3 spans 13 residues. The DNA of the CDR3 is TGTGCCAGTAGTATGGACAGGGACTATGGCTACACCTTC. Translated: CASSMDRDYGYTF.

CDR3 sequence reads: CASSFGVGSNQPQHF. DNA for the CDR3: TGTGCCAGCAGCTTCGGGGTGGGCAGCAATCAGCCCCAGCATTTT. The chain couples TRBV7-9 to TRBJ1-5; D remains unclear. Trimming stripped 3 bases from V and 1 base from J, with 10 bases between. The CDR3 extends over 15 amino acids. Per germline, CDR1 SEHNR and CDR2 FQNEAQ (reference sequence). Variable domain in full (rest from reference TRBV7-9 and TRBJ1-5): DTGVSQNPRHKITKRGQNVTFRCDPISEHNRLYWYRQTLGQGPEFLTYFQNEAQLEKSRLLSDRFSAERPKGSFSTLEIQRTEQGDSAMYLCASSFGVGSNQPQHFGDGTRLSIL.

The rearrangement joins TRBV28 to TRBJ1-1; D ambiguous. V lost 5 bases and J lost 2, with 6 bases in between. This CDR3 has 12 residues. CDR1 and CDR2 from the germline V gene are MDHEN and SYDVKM. The CDR3 protein is CASSKENTEAFF. Written as DNA, the CDR3 is TGTGCCAGCAGTAAAGAAAACACTGAAGCTTTCTTT. Looking up the rest from reference TRBV28 and TRBJ1-1 gives the full variable domain: DVKVTQSSRYLVKRTGEKVFLECVQDMDHENMFWYRQDPGLGLRLIYFSYDVKMKEKGDIPEGYSVSREKKERFSLILESASTNQTSMYLCASSKENTEAFFGQGTRLTVV.

The chain employs TRBV20-1 and TRBJ1-1; no clear D. The CDR3 covers 13 residues. Looked up from germline, CDR1 is DFQATT and CDR2 is SNEGSKA (reference sequence). Trimming removed 1 base from V and 6 bases from J, with 12 bases in between. CDR3 amino acids: CSARAGFEPEAFF. The CDR3 nucleotides are TGCAGTGCTAGAGCGGGGTTCGAGCCTGAAGCTTTCTTT.

This clonotype was observed a few times. The gene calls are TRBV6-1 and TRBJ2-7; 9 positions match TRBD1. There are 14 residues in the CDR3. Germline assignment: CDR1 MNHNS and CDR2 SASEGT. V gave up 7 bases and J gave up 3 bases; unmatched junction bases: 7. The CDR3 DNA follows: TGTGCCAGCACCTGGGACAGGGCCCACTACGAGCAGTACTTC. Residues: CASTWDRAHYEQYF.

The rearrangement joins TRBV5-1 to TRBJ2-5, with D possibly matching TRBD1 (7 bases). The CDR3 sequence is 14 residues long. V lost 4 bases and J lost 4, with 14 bases in between. CDR1 is SGHRS, CDR2 YFSETQ, per germline. The CDR3 region has the DNA TGCGCCAGCAGCCTTTCAGGGGGGCGAGAGACCCAGTACTTC. Encoded protein: CASSLSGGRETQYF.

The chain couples TRBV4-2 to TRBJ2-2; no firm D call. Trimming pared 0 bases from V and 0 bases from J, leaving 5 bases between. The CDR3 totals 15 residues. Germline values: CDR1 LGHNA, CDR2 YNFKEQ. The CDR3, as DNA: TGTGCCAGCAGCCAAGAAGTTGCGAACACCGGGGAGCTGTTTTTT. It is translated as CASSQEVANTGELFF.

The chain has TRBV12-3 or TRBV12-4 and TRBJ2-1; D may be TRBD2 (5 bases). V was clipped by 6 bases and J by 8 bases, with 20 bases between them. The CDR3 covers 15 residues. The DNA of the CDR3 is TGTGCCAGCAGCGAAACTAGTTTGGTGGATTATGAGCAGTTCTTC. It codes for CASSETSLVDYEQFF.